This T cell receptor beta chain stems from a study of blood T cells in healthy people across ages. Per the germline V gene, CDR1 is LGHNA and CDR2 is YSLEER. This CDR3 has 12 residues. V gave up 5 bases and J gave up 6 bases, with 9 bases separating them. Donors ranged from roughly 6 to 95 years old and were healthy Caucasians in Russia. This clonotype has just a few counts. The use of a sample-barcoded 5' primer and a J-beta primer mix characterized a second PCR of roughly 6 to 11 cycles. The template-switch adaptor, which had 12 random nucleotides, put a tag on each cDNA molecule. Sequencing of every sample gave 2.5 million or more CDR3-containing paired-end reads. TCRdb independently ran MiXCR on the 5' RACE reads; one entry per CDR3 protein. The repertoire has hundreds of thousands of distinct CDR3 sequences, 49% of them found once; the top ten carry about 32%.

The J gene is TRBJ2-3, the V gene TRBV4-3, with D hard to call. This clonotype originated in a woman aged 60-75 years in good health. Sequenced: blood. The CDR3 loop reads CASSNGVDTQYF. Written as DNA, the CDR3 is TGCGCCAGCAGCAATGGAGTGGATACGCAGTATTTT.